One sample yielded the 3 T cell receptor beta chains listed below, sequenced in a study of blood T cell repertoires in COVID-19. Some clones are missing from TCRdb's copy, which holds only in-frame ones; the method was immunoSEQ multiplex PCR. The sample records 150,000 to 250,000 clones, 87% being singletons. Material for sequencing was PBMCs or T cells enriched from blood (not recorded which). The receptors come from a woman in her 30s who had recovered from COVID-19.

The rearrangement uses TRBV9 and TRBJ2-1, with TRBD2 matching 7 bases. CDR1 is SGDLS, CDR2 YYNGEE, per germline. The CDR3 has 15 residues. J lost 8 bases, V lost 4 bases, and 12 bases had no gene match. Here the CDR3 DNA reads TGTGCCAGCAGCCCAAGCGGGGACTCGTACGATGAGCAGTTCTTC. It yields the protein CASSPSGDSYDEQFF.

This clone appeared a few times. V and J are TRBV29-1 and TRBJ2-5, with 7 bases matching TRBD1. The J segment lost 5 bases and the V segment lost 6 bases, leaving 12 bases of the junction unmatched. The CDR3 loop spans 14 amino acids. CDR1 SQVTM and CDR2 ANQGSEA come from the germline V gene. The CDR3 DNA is TGCAGCGTCGACTCTCAGGGGGTAGGGGAGACCCAGTACTTC. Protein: CSVDSQGVGETQYF.

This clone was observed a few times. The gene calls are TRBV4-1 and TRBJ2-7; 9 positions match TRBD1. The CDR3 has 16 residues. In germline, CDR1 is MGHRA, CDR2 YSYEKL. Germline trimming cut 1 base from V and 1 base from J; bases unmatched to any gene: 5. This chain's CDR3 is CASSQGPGTGSYEQYF. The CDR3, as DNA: TGCGCCAGCAGCCAAGGCCCCGGGACAGGGTCCTACGAGCAGTACTTC.